Shown below are 14 T cell receptor beta chains from a single sample sequenced in a study of T cells expressing NK-cell markers (dated by TCRdb to 2020 to 2021). The library was produced with 5' RACE. The instrument given in TCRdb is Illumina HiSeq 2000. TCRdb reprocessed the sequencing reads and holds a single record per CDR3 protein sequence, with no DNA. The sample's table lists a count of about 550,000 distinct CDR3 sequences. The ten largest clonotypes hold roughly 3.6% of the sample. The material sequenced was blood T cells: a sorted CD56 or NKG2C T cell subset, CD4+ or CD8+ T cells, or bulk PBMC T cells (not recorded which). The receptors were gathered from a young man in good health. Donor details come from another sample of the same person, matched by shared clones.

This rearrangement joins TRBV7-3 to TRBJ1-5; no DNA is available, so the TRBD1 call from TCRdb remains unchecked. CDR1 SGHTA and CDR2 FQGTGA come from the germline V gene. CDR3 length equals 14 residues. Here the CDR3 reads CASSETGVGQPQHF. The full variable domain, rest sourced from reference TRBV7-3 and TRBJ1-5, is GAGVSQTPSNKVTEKGKYVELRCDPISGHTALYWYRQSLGQGPEFLIYFQGTGAADDSGLPNDRFFAVRPEGSVSTLKIQRTERGDSAVYLCASSETGVGQPQHFGDGTRLSIL.

The chain has TRBV15 and TRBJ1-1; TCRdb gives TRBD1 as the D gene, but with no DNA this cannot be confirmed. Germline CDR1 and CDR2: LNHNV and YYDKDF (reference sequence). This CDR3 comprises 15 residues. This chain's CDR3 is CATSRHRALDTEAFF.

The CDR3 loop reads CASSYGSPGTYNEQFF. The chain carries TRBV6-5 and TRBJ2-1; the TCRdb D gene call, TRBD2, has no DNA to confirm it. CDR1 is MNHEY and CDR2 is SVGAGI in the germline V gene. This CDR3 spans 16 amino acids.

The rearrangement uses TRBV15 and TRBJ2-1; with no DNA, the TCRdb D assignment of TRBD2 cannot be verified. The CDR3 length is 18 residues. The germline CDR1 and CDR2 sequences are LNHNV and YYDKDF (reference sequence). The CDR3 sequence: CATSREVSKLAGYNEQFF.

This rearrangement joins TRBV11-3 to TRBJ2-1; the D gene TCRdb calls, TRBD2, cannot be checked with no DNA. The V gene's germline CDR1 is SGHNT and CDR2 YENEEA. This CDR3 spans 17 amino acids. Here the CDR3 reads CASSRTTSLSSYNEQFF. Combining the CDR3 with reference TRBV11-3 and TRBJ2-1 gives the whole variable domain EAGVVQSPRYKIIEKKQPVAFWCNPISGHNTLYWYLQNLGQGPELLIRYENEEAVDDSQLPKDRFSAERLKGVDSTLKIQPAELGDSAVYLCASSRTTSLSSYNEQFFGPGTRLTVL.

The rearrangement uses TRBV13 and TRBJ1-4; with no DNA, the TCRdb D assignment of TRBD1 cannot be verified. The V gene's germline CDR1 is PRHDT and CDR2 FYEKMQ (reference sequence). The CDR3 consists of 15 residues. This CDR3 is CASSLRTAGREKLFF.

This chain connects TRBV5-1 to TRBJ1-5. Germline V gene sequence: CDR1 SGHRS, CDR2 YFSETQ. CDR3 length: 16 amino acids. Here the CDR3 reads CASSLATGWGRWPQHF.

The chain has TRBV12-3 or TRBV12-4 and TRBJ2-2; absent DNA, TCRdb's TRBD1 call cannot be checked. The CDR3 length is 16 residues. Here the CDR3 reads CASSLVRGRYTGELFF.

The chain recombines TRBV7-8 with TRBJ2-6; TCRdb proposes TRBD1, but this gene call is untestable without DNA. Germline V gene sequence: CDR1 SGHVS, CDR2 FQNEAQ. This CDR3 has 17 residues. CDR3 region: CASSFRDRVPGANVLTF.

The rearrangement links TRBV7-8 to TRBJ2-7; the D gene TCRdb calls, TRBD1, cannot be checked with no DNA. Germline V gene lookup returns CDR1 SGHVS and CDR2 FQNEAQ. CDR3 length: 17 amino acids. CDR3: CASSLEVPAGLINEQYF.

This rearrangement joins TRBV6-2 or TRBV6-3 to TRBJ2-2; TCRdb reports TRBD2, a call that lacks DNA to check it against. This CDR3 has 13 amino acids. Germline lookup yields CDR1 MNHEY and CDR2 SVGEGT. The CDR3 sequence is CAIQGGAAGELFF.

V and J are TRBV28 and TRBJ2-7. The germline gives CDR1 MDHEN, CDR2 SYDVKM. This CDR3 has 14 amino acids. CDR3 sequence reads: CASSLSGEDYEQYF.

V and J are TRBV10-2 and TRBJ2-2; TCRdb's D gene call, TRBD1, goes unchecked for lack of DNA. The CDR3 extends over 16 amino acids. Looked up from germline, CDR1 is WSHSY and CDR2 is SAAADI. This CDR3 reads CASSEPGGRYTGELFF.

The chain couples TRBV4-1 to TRBJ1-5. The CDR3 consists of 15 residues. Germline assignment: CDR1 MGHRA and CDR2 YSYEKL. The CDR3 protein is CASSQISDSNQPQHF.